These 23 T cell receptor beta chains originate from one sample sequenced in a study of blood T cell repertoires in COVID-19 (TCRdb year 2020). Libraries were made using the immunoSEQ multiplex PCR assay. Imported from immuneACCESS, the table was reduced by TCRdb to in-frame sequences with V and J called. These copies leave out some clones; in studies compared against another copy, an unresolved V gene accounts for under half, and the cause of the remainder is not known. This sample lists approximately 160,000 clones; roughly 80% were detected once. The ten largest make up 3.5% to 4.5% of the sample. The sample consisted of peripheral blood. These receptor sequences come from an elderly woman with acute or convalescent COVID-19.

The rearrangement uses TRBV30 and TRBJ1-4; D possibly corresponds to TRBD1 (5 bases). This CDR3 spans 13 amino acids. V lost 2 bases, J lost 7 bases, and 11 bases lay in between. Germline V gives CDR1 GTSNPN, CDR2 SVGIG (reference sequence). DNA for the CDR3: TGTGCCTGGAGTAGGGGTATGTTTGAAAAACTGTTTTTT. This encodes CAWSRGMFEKLFF. The complete variable domain, with remaining parts taken from reference TRBV30 and TRBJ1-4, reads SQTIHQWPATLVQPVGSPLSLECTVEGTSNPNLYWYRQAAGRGLQLLFYSVGIGQISSEVPQNLSASRPQDRQFILSSKKLLLSDSGFYLCAWSRGMFEKLFFGSGTQLSVL.

J is TRBJ1-1 and V is TRBV6-5, with 7 bases aligning to TRBD1. The trim removed 6 bases at V and 6 bases at J, leaving 7 bases unmatched. Germline CDR1 and CDR2: MNHEY and SVGAGI. This CDR3 is 13 amino acids long. CDR3 in amino acids: CASRRQGRAEAFF. In nucleotides, the CDR3 is TGTGCCAGCAGACGACAGGGAAGAGCTGAAGCTTTCTTT.

V is TRBV7-6 and J is TRBJ2-5; 10 positions match TRBD2. Unmatched junction bases numbered 4, after V lost 2 bases and J lost 1 base. CDR1 is SGHVS and CDR2 is FNYEAQ in the germline V gene. CDR3 length: 16 amino acids. This chain's CDR3 is CASSLKRGGPQETQYF. The CDR3 nucleotides read TGTGCCAGCAGCTTAAAGCGGGGGGGCCCCCAAGAGACCCAGTACTTC.

The chain recombines TRBV7-2 with TRBJ1-5; the match to TRBD1 covers 7 bases. Per germline, CDR1 SGHTA and CDR2 FQGNSA. The CDR3 is 15 residues long. J lost 6 bases, V lost 1 base, and 6 bases had no gene match. This chain's CDR3 is CASSLGAGGGQPQHF. CDR3 DNA: TGTGCCAGCAGCTTAGGAGCAGGGGGAGGTCAGCCCCAGCATTTT. The full variable domain, with the rest looked up from reference TRBV7-2 and TRBJ1-5, is GAGVSQSPSNKVTEKGKDVELRCDPISGHTALYWYRQSLGQGLEFLIYFQGNSAPDKSGLPSDRFSAERTGGSVSTLTIQRTQQEDSAVYLCASSLGAGGGQPQHFGDGTRLSIL.

The CDR3, as DNA: TGCAGCGTTGACCGGGAGTTCTGGGGCTACACCTTC. This sequence encodes CSVDREFWGYTF. The rearrangement joins TRBV29-1 to TRBJ1-2; D unclear. This CDR3 spans 12 amino acids. Looked up from germline, CDR1 is SQVTM and CDR2 is ANQGSEA. Trimming took off 3 bases at V and 8 bases at J, with 13 bases between the two ends.

This clone was seen a single time. The V gene is TRBV5-1, the J gene TRBJ1-4; D is undetermined. The CDR3 totals 14 residues. Germline loops: CDR1 SGHRS, CDR2 YFSETQ. V shed 5 bases and J shed 0 bases, with 8 bases lying between them. CDR3 residues: CASRQTSTNEKLFF. As DNA, the CDR3 is TGCGCCAGCAGACAGACATCAACTAATGAAAAACTGTTTTTT.

The chain employs TRBV29-1 and TRBJ2-2, with D possibly TRBD1 on 5 matching bases. The CDR3 has 12 residues. Germline V gene data show CDR1 as SQVTM and CDR2 as ANQGSEA. V was pared by 7 bases and J by 6 bases, with 12 bases between. The CDR3: CSARTSPGELFF. CDR3 bases: TGCAGCGCCAGGACATCCCCCGGGGAGCTGTTTTTT.

This chain joins TRBV6-1 and TRBJ1-6, with D possibly being TRBD1 (6 bases). Trimming pared 2 bases from V and 10 bases from J, leaving 21 bases between. The CDR3 is made up of 17 amino acids. The germline V gene encodes CDR1 MNHNS and CDR2 SASEGT. The CDR3 sequence is CASSERGNPPPESPLHF. DNA of the CDR3: TGTGCCAGCAGTGAAAGGGGGAACCCTCCACCAGAGTCACCCCTCCACTTT.

The rearrangement links TRBV9 to TRBJ1-1; unclear D gene. Looked up from germline, CDR1 is SGDLS and CDR2 is YYNGEE. The length of the CDR3 is 15 residues. V gave up 0 bases and J gave up 5 bases, with 14 bases separating them. The CDR3 bases are TGTGCCAGCAGCGTAGACCTTCAACCAGGTACTGAAGCTTTCTTT. Encoded protein: CASSVDLQPGTEAFF. Complete variable domain (other parts from reference TRBV9 and TRBJ1-1): DSGVTQTPKHLITATGQRVTLRCSPRSGDLSVYWYQQSLDQGLQFLIQYYNGEERAKGNILERFSAQQFPDLHSELNLSSLELGDSALYFCASSVDLQPGTEAFFGQGTRLTVV.

This clone has more than one count but fewer than ten. V is TRBV30 and J is TRBJ2-7; 9 bases line up with TRBD2. The germline CDR1 and CDR2 sequences are GTSNPN and SVGIG (reference sequence). The CDR3 runs to 13 residues. Losses at the gene ends were 1 base for V and 4 bases for J; bases not matched to a gene: 2. CDR3 sequence: CAWSASGAYEQYF. The CDR3 DNA is TGTGCCTGGAGTGCTAGCGGGGCTTACGAGCAGTACTTC.

The rearrangement links TRBV2 to TRBJ1-1, with a tentative D call TRBD1 (5 bases). This CDR3 contains 13 residues. Germline values: CDR1 SNHLY, CDR2 FYNNEI. Trimming stripped 11 bases from V and 7 bases from J, with 20 bases between. The CDR3 reads CADTHGGEREAFF. CDR3 DNA sequence: TGTGCCGACACTCATGGGGGGGAACGTGAAGCTTTCTTT.

This rearrangement joins TRBV29-1 to TRBJ1-2, with D possibly TRBD1 on 6 matching bases. The length of the CDR3 is 14 residues. V lost 3 bases, J lost 7 bases, and 18 bases lay in between. Germline V gives CDR1 SQVTM, CDR2 ANQGSEA. The CDR3: CSVDGPGHRRGYTF. The CDR3 coding sequence is TGCAGCGTTGACGGACCGGGACACCGCCGTGGCTACACCTTC.

The gene calls are TRBV11-2 and TRBJ1-4, with D hard to call. Germline CDR1 reads SGHAT; CDR2 reads FQNNGV. The V end lost 1 base, the J end lost 4 bases, and 7 bases lay between the germline ends. The CDR3 spans 14 residues. This chain's CDR3 is CASSLVQLNEKLFF. In nucleotides, the CDR3 is TGTGCCAGCAGCTTAGTTCAACTTAATGAAAAACTGTTTTTT.

The gene calls are TRBV3-1 (or the pseudogene TRBV3-2) and TRBJ2-3; D possibly corresponds to TRBD1 (5 bases). Germline CDR1 is LGHDT and CDR2 is YNNKEL (reference sequence). Trimming stripped 5 bases from V and 3 bases from J, with 9 bases between. The CDR3 is made up of 13 amino acids. CDR3 sequence: CASSGPGTDTQYF. CDR3 DNA sequence: TGTGCCAGCAGCGGACCAGGGACAGATACGCAGTATTTT.

CDR3 loop: CASKFGGQETQYF. The CDR3 bases are TGTGCCAGCAAATTCGGGGGTCAAGAGACCCAGTACTTC. This chain connects TRBV19 to TRBJ2-5, with a tentative D call TRBD2 (6 bases). This CDR3 spans 13 amino acids. The V gene lost 9 bases and the J gene lost 2 bases, with 13 bases spanning the gap. Looked up from germline, CDR1 is LNHDA and CDR2 is SQIVND (reference sequence).

The rearrangement joins TRBV5-1 to TRBJ2-2, with D possibly being TRBD2 (6 bases). The length of the CDR3 is 14 residues. CDR1 is SGHRS and CDR2 is YFSETQ in the germline V gene. V was clipped by 1 base and J by 6 bases, with 10 bases between them. The CDR3 DNA sequence: TGCGCCAGCAGCTTGACGGGAGAGGCCGGGGAGCTGTTTTTT. It codes for CASSLTGEAGELFF. Looking up the rest from reference TRBV5-1 and TRBJ2-2 gives the full variable domain: KAGVTQTPRYLIKTRGQQVTLSCSPISGHRSVSWYQQTPGQGLQFLFEYFSETQRNKGNFPGRFSGRQFSNSRSEMNVSTLELGDSALYLCASSLTGEAGELFFGEGSRLTVL.

The chain couples TRBV5-1 to TRBJ2-1; 8 nucleotides agree with TRBD2. The CDR3 runs to 14 residues. Losses at the gene ends were 3 bases for V and 9 bases for J; bases not matched to a gene: 8. Per the germline V gene, CDR1 is SGHRS and CDR2 is YFSETQ. The CDR3 loop is CASSSPPGGVEQFF. In DNA form, the CDR3 reads TGCGCCAGCAGCTCTCCTCCGGGGGGGGTTGAGCAGTTCTTC.

The chain links TRBV30 to TRBJ1-4; D perhaps matches TRBD1 (6 bases). CDR1 and CDR2 (germline): GTSNPN, SVGIG (reference sequence). CDR3 length: 15 amino acids. The V and J ends lost 3 bases and 8 bases respectively, with 19 bases between them. In nucleotides, the CDR3 is TGTGCCTGGAGCAGCACAGGGTCGGTTCAGGAAAAACTGTTTTTT. Its translation is CAWSSTGSVQEKLFF.

V and J are TRBV12-3 or TRBV12-4 and TRBJ1-5; unclear D gene. CDR3 length: 13 residues. V lost 6 bases and J lost 4, with 10 bases in between. The CDR3 DNA reads TGTGCCAGCAGACCGACGGGAAATCAGCCCCAGCATTTT. Translated, it gives CASRPTGNQPQHF.

J is TRBJ2-1 and V is TRBV5-1; 7 bases map to TRBD1. Germline V gives CDR1 SGHRS, CDR2 YFSETQ. V gave up 0 bases and J gave up 8 bases; unmatched junction bases: 5. The CDR3 is 14 amino acids. CDR3 region: CASSLVTGSHEQFF. The CDR3 DNA reads as TGCGCCAGCAGCTTGGTGACAGGGTCTCATGAGCAGTTCTTC. The full variable domain, with the rest looked up from reference TRBV5-1 and TRBJ2-1, is KAGVTQTPRYLIKTRGQQVTLSCSPISGHRSVSWYQQTPGQGLQFLFEYFSETQRNKGNFPGRFSGRQFSNSRSEMNVSTLELGDSALYLCASSLVTGSHEQFFGPGTRLTVL.

The table lists this clone with a few counts. This rearrangement joins TRBV7-9 to TRBJ2-7, with 10 bases aligning to TRBD2. The V segment lost 5 bases and the J segment 6 bases; nucleotides outside the gene matches: 10. Germline V CDR1 and CDR2: SEHNR, FQNEAQ (reference sequence). This CDR3 has 15 amino acids. For the CDR3, the DNA is TGTGCCAGCAGCCCTGCTCTTTTAGCGGGGGGCGAGCAGTACTTC. It specifies CASSPALLAGGEQYF.

V is TRBV7-2 and J is TRBJ2-1, with D possibly matching TRBD1 (7 bases). The CDR3 runs to 16 residues. The germline gives CDR1 SGHTA, CDR2 FQGNSA. The ends were cut back, 0 bases at V and 15 bases at J, with 24 bases in the middle. Here the CDR3 DNA reads TGTGCCAGCAGCTTAGCGGGCAGGGGGGACGGAATAGACCCGTTCTTC. Translating it yields CASSLAGRGDGIDPFF.

The chain carries TRBV18 and TRBJ2-2, with 8 bases that match TRBD1. The CDR3 extends over 15 amino acids. V lost 0 bases, J lost 10 bases, and 7 bases stayed unmatched. Germline values: CDR1 KGHSH, CDR2 LQKENI. CDR3 coding DNA: TGTGCCAGCTCACCACCTTTGGCAGGGGGCGAGGAGCTGTTTTTT. This gives the protein CASSPPLAGGEELFF.